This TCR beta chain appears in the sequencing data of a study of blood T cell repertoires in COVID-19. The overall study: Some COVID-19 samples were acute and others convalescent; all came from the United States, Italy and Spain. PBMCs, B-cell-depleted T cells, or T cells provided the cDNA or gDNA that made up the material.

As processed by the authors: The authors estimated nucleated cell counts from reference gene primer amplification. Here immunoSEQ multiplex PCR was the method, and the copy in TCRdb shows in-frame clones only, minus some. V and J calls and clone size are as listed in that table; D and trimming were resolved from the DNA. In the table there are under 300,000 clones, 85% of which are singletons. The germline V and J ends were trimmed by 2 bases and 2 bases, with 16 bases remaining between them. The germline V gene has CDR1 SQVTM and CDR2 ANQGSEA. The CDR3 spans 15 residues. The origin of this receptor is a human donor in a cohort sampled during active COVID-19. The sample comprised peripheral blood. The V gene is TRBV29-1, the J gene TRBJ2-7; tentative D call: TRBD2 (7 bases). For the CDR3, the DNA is TGCAGCGTTGAAAAGGGGGGGGGCGGGACCTACGAGCAGTACTTC. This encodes CSVEKGGGGTYEQYF.